Shown below are 5 T cell receptor beta chains from a single sample sequenced in a study of T cell clones after liver transplantation (dated by TCRdb to between 2019 and 2020). The library was obtained by the immunoSEQ multiplex PCR assay. TCRdb limited this immuneACCESS table to in-frame rearrangements with V and J called. A share of clones is missing; checked studies link under half to unresolved V genes, and the rest is unexplained. The sample records about 120,000 clones, over 75% of which are singletons. In total, the top ten clones hold around 0.83% of the sample. Sequenced material: CD4+ T cells from blood, taken 12 months after liver transplant. The receptors derive from a human patient who received a liver transplant. Where a transplant has occurred, the graft donor may have supplied some of the T cells.

DNA for the CDR3: TGTGCCACCAGCCCAGGGGGTCCTAGCGGTAATGAGCAGTTCTTC. This translates into CATSPGGPSGNEQFF. The rearrangement joins TRBV15 to TRBJ2-1; TRBD1 or TRBD2 may be the D gene (7 bases each). Germline loops: CDR1 LNHNV, CDR2 YYDKDF (reference sequence). The CDR3 has 15 residues. Deletions cut 5 bases from V and 7 bases from J, with 18 bases between.

The J gene is TRBJ2-7, the V gene TRBV2; perhaps D is TRBD1 or TRBD2 (5 bases each). The CDR3 spans 14 residues. In germline, CDR1 is SNHLY, CDR2 FYNNEI. The V end lost 6 bases, the J end lost 0 bases, and 12 bases lay between the germline ends. Here the CDR3 DNA reads TGTGCCAGCAGCCGGGACCTATCCTCCTACGAGCAGTACTTC. Its protein product is CASSRDLSSYEQYF.

CDR3 in amino acids: CASSLPSGYEQYF. For the CDR3, the DNA is TGCGCCAGCAGCTTGCCCAGCGGCTACGAGCAGTACTTC. J is TRBJ2-7 and V is TRBV5-1, with D possibly being TRBD2 (5 bases). Trimming took off 1 base at V and 3 bases at J, with 8 bases between the two ends. The CDR3 length is 13 residues. CDR1 and CDR2 from the germline V gene are SGHRS and YFSETQ.

As DNA, the CDR3 is TGTGCCAGCAGGGGGGCGGCGACAGGGGGCGCTTCGGATGGCTACACCTTC. This sequence encodes CASRGAATGGASDGYTF. The chain recombines TRBV28 with TRBJ1-2, with TRBD1 identical over 10 bases. The germline CDR1 and CDR2 sequences are MDHEN and SYDVKM. Germline trimming cut 6 bases from V and 6 bases from J; bases unmatched to any gene: 16. The CDR3 spans 17 residues.

As DNA, the CDR3 is TGTGCCAGCAGCTTGGCACAAAAAGGCACAGATACGCAGTATTTT. This translates into CASSLAQKGTDTQYF. The chain has TRBV5-4 and TRBJ2-3; D uncertain. The germline V gene has CDR1 SGHNT and CDR2 YYREEE (reference sequence). V lost 0 bases and J lost 1, with 9 bases in between. The CDR3 is 15 amino acids.